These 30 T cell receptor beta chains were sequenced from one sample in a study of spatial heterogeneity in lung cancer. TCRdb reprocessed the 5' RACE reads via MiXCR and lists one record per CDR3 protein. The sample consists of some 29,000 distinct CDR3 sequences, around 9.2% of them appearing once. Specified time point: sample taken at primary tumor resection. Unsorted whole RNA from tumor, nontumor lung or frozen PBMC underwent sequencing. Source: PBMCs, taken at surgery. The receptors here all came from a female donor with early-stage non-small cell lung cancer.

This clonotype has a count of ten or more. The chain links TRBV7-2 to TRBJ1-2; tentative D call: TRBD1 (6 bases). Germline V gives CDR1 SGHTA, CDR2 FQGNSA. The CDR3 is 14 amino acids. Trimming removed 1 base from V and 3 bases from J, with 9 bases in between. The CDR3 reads CASSLVGGDYGYTF. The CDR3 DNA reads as TGTGCCAGCAGCTTAGTAGGGGGAGACTATGGCTACACCTTC.

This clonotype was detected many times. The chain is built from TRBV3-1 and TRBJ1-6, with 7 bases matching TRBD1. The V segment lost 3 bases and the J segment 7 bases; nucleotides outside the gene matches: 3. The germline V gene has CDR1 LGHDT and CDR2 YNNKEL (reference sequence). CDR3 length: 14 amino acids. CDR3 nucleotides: TGTGCCAGCAGCCAGGGGACAGAAAATTCACCCCTCCACTTT. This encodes CASSQGTENSPLHF.

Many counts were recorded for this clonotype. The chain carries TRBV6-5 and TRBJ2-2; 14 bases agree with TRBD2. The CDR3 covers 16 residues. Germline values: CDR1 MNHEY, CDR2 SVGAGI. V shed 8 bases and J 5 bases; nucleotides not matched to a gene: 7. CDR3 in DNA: TGTGCCAGCTGGGGACTAGCGGGAGATCGGACCGGGGAGCTGTTTTTT. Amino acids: CASWGLAGDRTGELFF.

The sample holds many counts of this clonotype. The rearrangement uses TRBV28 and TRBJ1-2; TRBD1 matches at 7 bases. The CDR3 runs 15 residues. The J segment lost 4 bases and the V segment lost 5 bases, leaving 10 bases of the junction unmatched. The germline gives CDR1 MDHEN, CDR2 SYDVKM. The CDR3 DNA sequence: TGTGCCAGCAGTGCTCCGGGACAGAGGGCCTATGGCTACACCTTC. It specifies CASSAPGQRAYGYTF.

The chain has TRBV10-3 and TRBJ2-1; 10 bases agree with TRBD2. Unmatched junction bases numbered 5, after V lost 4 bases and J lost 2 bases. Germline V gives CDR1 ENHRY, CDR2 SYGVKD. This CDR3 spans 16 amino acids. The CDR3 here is CAISAISGRAYNEQFF. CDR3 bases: TGTGCCATCAGTGCGATCAGCGGGAGGGCCTACAATGAGCAGTTCTTC.

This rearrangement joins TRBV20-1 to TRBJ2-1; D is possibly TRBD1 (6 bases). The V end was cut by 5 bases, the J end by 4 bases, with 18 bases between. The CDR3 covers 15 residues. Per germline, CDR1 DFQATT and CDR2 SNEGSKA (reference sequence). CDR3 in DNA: TGCAGTGCTCCGACAGGTCCTAGGGGTTACAATGAGCAGTTCTTC. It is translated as CSAPTGPRGYNEQFF.

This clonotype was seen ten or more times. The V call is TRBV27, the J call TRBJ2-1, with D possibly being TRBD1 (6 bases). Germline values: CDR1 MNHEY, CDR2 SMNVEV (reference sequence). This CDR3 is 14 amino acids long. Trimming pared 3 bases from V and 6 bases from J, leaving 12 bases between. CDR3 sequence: CASSFEPRGNEQFF. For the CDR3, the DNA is TGTGCCAGCAGTTTCGAGCCCAGGGGCAATGAGCAGTTCTTC.

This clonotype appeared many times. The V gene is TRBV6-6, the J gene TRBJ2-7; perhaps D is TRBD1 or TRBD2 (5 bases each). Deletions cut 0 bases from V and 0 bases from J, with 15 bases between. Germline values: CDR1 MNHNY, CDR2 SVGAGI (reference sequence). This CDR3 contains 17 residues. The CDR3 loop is CASSYSSSPGTSYEQYV. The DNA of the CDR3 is TGTGCCAGCAGTTACTCTTCGTCCCCCGGGACCTCCTACGAGCAGTACGTC.

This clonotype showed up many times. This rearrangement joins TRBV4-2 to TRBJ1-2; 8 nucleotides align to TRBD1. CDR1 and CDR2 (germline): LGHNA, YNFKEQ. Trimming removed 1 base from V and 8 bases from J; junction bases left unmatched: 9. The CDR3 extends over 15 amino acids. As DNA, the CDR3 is TGTGCCAGCAGCCAAGTCGGAGACAGGGGAAGCGGCTACACCTTC. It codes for CASSQVGDRGSGYTF.

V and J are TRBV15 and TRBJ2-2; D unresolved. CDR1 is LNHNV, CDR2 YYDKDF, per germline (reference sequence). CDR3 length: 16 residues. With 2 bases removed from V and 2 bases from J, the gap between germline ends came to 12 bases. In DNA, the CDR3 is TGTGCCACCAGCAGACACACCCCGTCCAACACCGGGGAGCTGTTTTTT. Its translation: CATSRHTPSNTGELFF.

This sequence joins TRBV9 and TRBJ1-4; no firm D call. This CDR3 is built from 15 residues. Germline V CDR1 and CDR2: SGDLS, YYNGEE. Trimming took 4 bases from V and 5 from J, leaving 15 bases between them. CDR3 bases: TGTGCCAGCAGCTCCCGGAGCGGTAAAAATGAAAAACTGTTTTTT. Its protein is CASSSRSGKNEKLFF.

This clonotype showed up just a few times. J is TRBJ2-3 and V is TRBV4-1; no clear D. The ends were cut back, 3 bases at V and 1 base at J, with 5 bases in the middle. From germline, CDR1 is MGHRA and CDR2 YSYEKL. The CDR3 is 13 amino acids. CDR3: CASSHGRTDTQYF. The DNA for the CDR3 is TGCGCCAGCAGCCACGGTCGCACAGATACGCAGTATTTT.

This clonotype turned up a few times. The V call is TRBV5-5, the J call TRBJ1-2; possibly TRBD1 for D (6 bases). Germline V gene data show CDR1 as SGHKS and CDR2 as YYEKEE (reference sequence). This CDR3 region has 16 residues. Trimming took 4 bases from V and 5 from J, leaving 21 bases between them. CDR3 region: CASSPGGALQGYGYTF. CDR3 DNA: TGTGCCAGCAGCCCGGGAGGCGCGCTACAGGGATATGGCTACACCTTC.

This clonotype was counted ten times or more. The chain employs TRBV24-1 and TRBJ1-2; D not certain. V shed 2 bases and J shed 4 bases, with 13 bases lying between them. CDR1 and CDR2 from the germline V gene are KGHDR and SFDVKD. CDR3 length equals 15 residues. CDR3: CATSDSRKGFYGYTF. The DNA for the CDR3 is TGTGCCACCAGTGATTCACGCAAGGGCTTCTATGGCTACACCTTC.

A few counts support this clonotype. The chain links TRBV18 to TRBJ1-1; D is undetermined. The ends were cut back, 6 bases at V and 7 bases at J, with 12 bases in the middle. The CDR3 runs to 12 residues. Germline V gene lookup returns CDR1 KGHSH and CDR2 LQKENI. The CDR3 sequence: CASSGARVEAFF. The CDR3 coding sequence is TGTGCCAGCTCCGGAGCCCGGGTTGAAGCTTTCTTT.

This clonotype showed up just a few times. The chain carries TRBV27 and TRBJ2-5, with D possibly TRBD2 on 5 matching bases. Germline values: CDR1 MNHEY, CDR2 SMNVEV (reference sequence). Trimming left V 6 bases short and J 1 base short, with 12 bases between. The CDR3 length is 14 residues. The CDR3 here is CASSEQRGQETQYF. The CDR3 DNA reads TGTGCCAGCAGCGAACAACGGGGCCAAGAGACCCAGTACTTC.

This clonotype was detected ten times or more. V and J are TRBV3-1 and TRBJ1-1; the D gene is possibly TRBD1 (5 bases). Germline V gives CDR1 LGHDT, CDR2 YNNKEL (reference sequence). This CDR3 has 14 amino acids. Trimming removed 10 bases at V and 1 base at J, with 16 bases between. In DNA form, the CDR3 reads TGTGCCACTCCCTCGGACACTCAGAACACTGAAGCTTTCTTT. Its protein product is CATPSDTQNTEAFF.

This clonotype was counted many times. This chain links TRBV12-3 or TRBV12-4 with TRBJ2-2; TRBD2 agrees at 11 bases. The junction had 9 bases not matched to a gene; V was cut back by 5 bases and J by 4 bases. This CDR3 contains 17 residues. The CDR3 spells CASSPWVAGGGTGELFF. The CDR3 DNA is TGTGCCAGCAGTCCTTGGGTAGCGGGAGGGGGCACCGGGGAGCTGTTTTTT.

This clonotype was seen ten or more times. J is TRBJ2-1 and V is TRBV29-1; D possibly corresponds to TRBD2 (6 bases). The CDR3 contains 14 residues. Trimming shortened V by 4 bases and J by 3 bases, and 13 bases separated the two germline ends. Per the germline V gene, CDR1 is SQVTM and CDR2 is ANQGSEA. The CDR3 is CSVAHSGFYNEQFF. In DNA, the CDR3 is TGCAGCGTTGCCCATAGCGGATTCTACAATGAGCAGTTCTTC.

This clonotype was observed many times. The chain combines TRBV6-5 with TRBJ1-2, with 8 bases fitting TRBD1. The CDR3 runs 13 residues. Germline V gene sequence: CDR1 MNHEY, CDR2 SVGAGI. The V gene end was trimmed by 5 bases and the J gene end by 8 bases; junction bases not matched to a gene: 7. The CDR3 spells CASSRGQGLGYTF. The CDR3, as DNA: TGTGCCAGCAGTCGCGGACAGGGTTTGGGCTACACCTTC.

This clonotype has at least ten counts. The CDR3 nucleotides read TGTGCCACCAGTGACCGAGGGACTAGCGGGAGCCAAGAGACCCAGTACTTC. It translates to CATSDRGTSGSQETQYF. This rearrangement joins TRBV24-1 to TRBJ2-5, with 14 bases that match TRBD2. The J segment lost 1 base and the V segment lost 4 bases, leaving 4 bases of the junction unmatched. The CDR3 sequence is 17 residues long. CDR1 and CDR2 (germline): KGHDR, SFDVKD.

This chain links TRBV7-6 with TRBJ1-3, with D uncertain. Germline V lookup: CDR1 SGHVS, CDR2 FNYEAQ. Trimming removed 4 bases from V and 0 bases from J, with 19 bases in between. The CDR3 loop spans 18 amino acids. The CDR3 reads CASSSLREGSPSGNTIYF. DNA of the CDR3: TGTGCCAGCAGCTCACTAAGGGAGGGTAGCCCCTCTGGAAACACCATATATTTT.

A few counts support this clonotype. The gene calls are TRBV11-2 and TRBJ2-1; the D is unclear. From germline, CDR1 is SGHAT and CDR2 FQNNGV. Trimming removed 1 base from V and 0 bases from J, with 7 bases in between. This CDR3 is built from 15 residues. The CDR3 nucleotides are TGTGCCAGCAGCTTAGCTAGTAGCTCCTACAATGAGCAGTTCTTC. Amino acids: CASSLASSSYNEQFF.

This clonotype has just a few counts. The CDR3 protein is CASSVGANTGELFF. The CDR3 region has the DNA TGTGCCAGCAGTGTTGGTGCTAACACCGGGGAGCTGTTTTTT. V and J are TRBV6-1 and TRBJ2-2, with D uncertain. The germline V and J ends were trimmed by 4 bases and 2 bases, with 8 bases remaining between them. Germline V gives CDR1 MNHNS, CDR2 SASEGT. CDR3 length equals 14 residues.

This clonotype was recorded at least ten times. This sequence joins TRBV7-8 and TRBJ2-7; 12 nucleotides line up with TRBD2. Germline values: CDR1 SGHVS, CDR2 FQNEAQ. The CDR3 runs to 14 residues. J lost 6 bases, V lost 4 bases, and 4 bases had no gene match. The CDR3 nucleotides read TGTGCCAGCAGCTCTAGACTAGCGGGAGTCGAGCAGTACGTC. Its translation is CASSSRLAGVEQYV.

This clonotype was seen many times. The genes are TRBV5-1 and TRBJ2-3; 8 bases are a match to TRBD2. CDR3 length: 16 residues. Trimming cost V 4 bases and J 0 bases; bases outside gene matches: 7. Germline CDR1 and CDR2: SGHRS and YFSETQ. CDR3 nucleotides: TGCGCCAGCAGCCCATTTCCGGGAGGGAGCACAGATACGCAGTATTTT. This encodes CASSPFPGGSTDTQYF.

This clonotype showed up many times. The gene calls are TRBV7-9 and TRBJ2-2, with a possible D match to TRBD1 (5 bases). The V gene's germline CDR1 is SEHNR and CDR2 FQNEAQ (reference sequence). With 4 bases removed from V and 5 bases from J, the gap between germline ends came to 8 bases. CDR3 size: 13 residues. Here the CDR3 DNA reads TGTGCCAGCAGCTCCAGACAGACCGGGGAGCTGTTTTTT. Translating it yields CASSSRQTGELFF.

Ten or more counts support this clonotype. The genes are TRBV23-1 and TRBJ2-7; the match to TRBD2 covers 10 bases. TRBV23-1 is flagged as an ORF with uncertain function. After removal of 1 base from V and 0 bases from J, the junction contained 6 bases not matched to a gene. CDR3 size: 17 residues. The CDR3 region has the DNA TGCGCCAGCAGTCAATGTACTAGCGGGAACTCCTCCTACGAGCAGTACGTC. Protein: CASSQCTSGNSSYEQYV.

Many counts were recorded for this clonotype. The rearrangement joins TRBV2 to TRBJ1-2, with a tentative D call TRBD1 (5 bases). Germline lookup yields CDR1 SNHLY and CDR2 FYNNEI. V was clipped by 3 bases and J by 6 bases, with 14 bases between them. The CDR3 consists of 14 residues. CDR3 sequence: CASSDDWAGNGYTF. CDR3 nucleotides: TGTGCCAGCAGTGATGACTGGGCAGGGAATGGCTACACCTTC.

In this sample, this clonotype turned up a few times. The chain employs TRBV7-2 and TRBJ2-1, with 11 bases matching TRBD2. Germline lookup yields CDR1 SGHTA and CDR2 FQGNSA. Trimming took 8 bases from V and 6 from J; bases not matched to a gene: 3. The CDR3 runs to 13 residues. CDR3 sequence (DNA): TGTGCCAGCCGGCTAGCGGGAGGCAATGAGCAGTTCTTC. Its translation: CASRLAGGNEQFF.